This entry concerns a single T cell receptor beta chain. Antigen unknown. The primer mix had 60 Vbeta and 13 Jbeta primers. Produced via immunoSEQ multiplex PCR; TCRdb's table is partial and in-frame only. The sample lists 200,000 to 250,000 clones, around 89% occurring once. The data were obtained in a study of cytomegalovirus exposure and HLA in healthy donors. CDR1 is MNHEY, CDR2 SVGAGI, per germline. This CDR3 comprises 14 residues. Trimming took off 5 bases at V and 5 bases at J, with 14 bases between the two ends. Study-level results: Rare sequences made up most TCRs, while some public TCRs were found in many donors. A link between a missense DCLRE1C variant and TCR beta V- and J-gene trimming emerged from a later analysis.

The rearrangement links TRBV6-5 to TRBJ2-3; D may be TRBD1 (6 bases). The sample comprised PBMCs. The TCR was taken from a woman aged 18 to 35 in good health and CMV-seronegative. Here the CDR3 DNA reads TGTGCCAGCAGTGAAGATACAGGGCGAGATACGCAGTATTTT. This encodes CASSEDTGRDTQYF.